The 4 T cell receptor beta chains listed next were all sequenced from one sample in a study of blood T cell repertoires in COVID-19. Data came from immunoSEQ multiplex PCR; TCRdb stores just in-frame clones and leaves some out. The repertoire includes about 300,000 clones, roughly 86% of them detected once, and approximately 2.9% sits in the top ten. The sequenced material came from PBMCs or T cells enriched from blood (not recorded which). These TCRs come from a woman aged 45-60 years who had been exposed to COVID-19.

This rearrangement joins TRBV6-5 to TRBJ1-2; TRBD1 aligns across 7 bases. CDR3 length: 12 residues. CDR1 is MNHEY, CDR2 SVGAGI, per germline. V lost 6 bases to trimming and J lost 8 bases; unmatched junction nucleotides: 6. CDR3: CASRQGGGGYTF. CDR3 in DNA: TGTGCCAGCAGGCAGGGGGGTGGAGGCTACACCTTC.

The J gene is TRBJ2-3, the V gene TRBV9; D is perhaps TRBD1 (6 bases). Germline CDR1 is SGDLS and CDR2 is YYNGEE. Trimming removed 1 base at V and 0 bases at J, with 9 bases between. CDR3 length: 15 residues. In nucleotides, the CDR3 is TGTGCCAGCAGCGTACGAGGGGGAAGCACAGATACGCAGTATTTT. It specifies CASSVRGGSTDTQYF.

CDR3 in DNA: TGCGCCAGCAGCCAAGAAGTAGGCGGGGTTGTCCATTCACCCCTCCACTTT. Protein sequence: CASSQEVGGVVHSPLHF. The rearrangement joins TRBV4-1 to TRBJ1-6; D unclear. Trimming took off 0 bases at V and 8 bases at J, with 17 bases between the two ends. Germline V lookup: CDR1 MGHRA, CDR2 YSYEKL. The length of the CDR3 is 17 residues.

The V call is TRBV7-6, the J call TRBJ1-2; TRBD1 might be the D (5 bases). Germline V CDR1 and CDR2: SGHVS, FNYEAQ. The CDR3 runs to 13 residues. V gave up 5 bases and J gave up 4 bases, with 11 bases separating them. This CDR3 reads CASSPGGFYGYTF. In nucleotides, the CDR3 is TGTGCCAGCAGCCCTGGGGGGTTCTATGGCTACACCTTC. The full variable domain, in which reference TRBV7-6 and TRBJ1-2 provide the parts outside the CDR3, is GAGVSQSPRYKVTKRGQDVALRCDPISGHVSLYWYRQALGQGPEFLTYFNYEAQQDKSGLPNDRFSAERPEGSISTLTIQRTEQRDSAMYRCASSPGGFYGYTFGSGTRLTVV.